Below are 3 T cell receptor beta chains sequenced from a single sample in a study of shared clonotypes between healthy human individuals. Clones were read by immunoSEQ multiplex PCR, and TCRdb kept only the in-frame ones, dropping some. The sample has about 2 million clones; less than 95% are singletons. Naivety among CD8 cells was defined by CD45RO negativity and positive CCR7 selection, thereby excluding terminally differentiated effector memory CD45RA+ cells. Sequencing was performed on naive CD8+ T cells sorted from blood. These receptors all stem from a man younger than 30 in good health.

The chain uses TRBV5-1 and TRBJ2-7, with 7 bases identical to TRBD2. This CDR3 spans 15 amino acids. Germline V gene sequence: CDR1 SGHRS, CDR2 YFSETQ. The junction had 8 bases not matched to a gene; V was cut back by 3 bases and J by 2 bases. The CDR3 DNA sequence: TGCGCCAGCAGCTCCCACCTAGCGGCCCCCTACGAGCAGTACTTC. Translation: CASSSHLAAPYEQYF.

V and J are TRBV4-3 and TRBJ2-5; D ambiguous. V dropped 1 base and J dropped 5 bases, with 11 bases sitting between them. Germline CDR1 and CDR2: LGHNA and YSLEER. This CDR3 has 14 residues. Here the CDR3 reads CASSQAYLGETQYF. The CDR3 coding sequence is TGCGCCAGCAGCCAAGCGTACTTGGGGGAGACCCAGTACTTC.

As to this clone: The same CDR3 also results from other DNA sequences found in this sample. This rearrangement joins TRBV5-4 to TRBJ1-1; the match to TRBD1 covers 8 bases. V gave up 1 base and J gave up 7 bases; unmatched junction bases: 0. CDR3 size: 12 residues. Germline-derived CDR1 and CDR2 are SGHNT and YYREEE (reference sequence). CDR3 residues: CASSLTGGEAFF. The CDR3 coding sequence is TGTGCCAGCAGCTTGACAGGGGGTGAAGCTTTCTTT.